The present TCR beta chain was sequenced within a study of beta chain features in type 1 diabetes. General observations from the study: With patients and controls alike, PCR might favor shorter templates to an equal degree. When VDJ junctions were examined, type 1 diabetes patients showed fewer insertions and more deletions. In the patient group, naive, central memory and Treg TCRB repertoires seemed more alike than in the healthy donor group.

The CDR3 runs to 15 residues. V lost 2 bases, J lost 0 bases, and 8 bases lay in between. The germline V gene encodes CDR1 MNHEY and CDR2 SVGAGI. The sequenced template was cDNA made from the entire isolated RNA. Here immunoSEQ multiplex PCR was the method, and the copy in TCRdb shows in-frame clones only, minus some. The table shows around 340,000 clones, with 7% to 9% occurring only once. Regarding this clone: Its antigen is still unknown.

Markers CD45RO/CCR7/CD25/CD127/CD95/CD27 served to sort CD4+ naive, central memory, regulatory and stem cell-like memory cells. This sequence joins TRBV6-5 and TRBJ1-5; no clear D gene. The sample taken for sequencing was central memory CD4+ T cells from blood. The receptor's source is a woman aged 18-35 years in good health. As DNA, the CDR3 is TGTGCCAGCAGTTACGGAGAGAATAGCAATCAGCCCCAGCATTTT. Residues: CASSYGENSNQPQHF.